This T cell receptor beta chain was captured in a study of CD8 T cells in ankylosing spondylitis. The study, taken as a whole, reports: Disease-associated clones were reportedly significantly overrepresented in matched ankylosing spondylitis synovial fluid. What seemed typical of ankylosing spondylitis blood was a TCR beta motif built from several highly homologous variants. Prior literature has documented some motif variants in synovial fluid and blood from reactive arthritis.

The table lists this clonotype with a few counts. Its antigen is still unknown. Construction of TCR beta libraries was performed using quantitative 5'-RACE with molecular barcodes. Each CDR3 protein is one row after TCRdb ran MiXCR on the 5' RACE reads. This table holds hundreds of thousands of distinct CDR3 sequences, 20% found once. This CDR3 has 15 residues. Trimming stripped 3 bases from V and 7 bases from J, with 13 bases between. The sequence derives from a male donor with ankylosing spondylitis or in good health (not recorded which). The chain joins TRBV12-3 or TRBV12-4 to TRBJ1-6; D perhaps matches TRBD1 (5 bases). The sequencing sample was made of blood, either unsorted or a sorted T cell fraction (not recorded which). The CDR3 reads CASSFSRAGNSPLHF. The CDR3 DNA follows: TGTGCCAGCAGTTTTTCCCGGGCAGGGAATTCACCCCTCCACTTT.